Sequencing of this T cell receptor (beta chain) was carried out in a study of cytomegalovirus exposure and HLA in healthy donors. The wider study: The same platform as the approximately 640 first-cohort repertoires was used for the 120 validation repertoires, a later analysis reported.

Generated by immunoSEQ multiplex PCR, the TCRdb table keeps only in-frame clones and is missing some. The table lists about 140,000 clones, 94% of them singletons, with roughly 1.9% in the top ten. Study results and limitations: Testing in vitro showed a few CMV-associated chains specific for CMV antigens. First-cohort TCR clusters tended to co-occur in the roughly 120 validation repertoires, a later analysis found.

Germline V gives CDR1 MGHDK, CDR2 SYGVNS. The CDR3 has 14 residues. V dropped 6 bases and J dropped 9; count of bases not matched to a gene: 11. For this clone: Its matching antigen is unknown.

This sequence was found in a man younger than 35 in good health and CMV-seropositive. The source material was PBMCs. The chain recombines TRBV25-1 with TRBJ2-1; 7 nucleotides agree with TRBD1. CDR3: CASRPLTGVGEQFF. CDR3 in DNA: TGTGCCAGCAGACCACTTACAGGGGTTGGTGAGCAGTTCTTC. Combining the CDR3 with reference TRBV25-1 and TRBJ2-1 gives the whole variable domain EADIYQTPRYLVIGTGKKITLECSQTMGHDKMYWYQQDPGMELHLIHYSYGVNSTEKGDLSSESTVSRIRTEHFPLTLESARPSHTSQYLCASRPLTGVGEQFFGPGTRLTVL.